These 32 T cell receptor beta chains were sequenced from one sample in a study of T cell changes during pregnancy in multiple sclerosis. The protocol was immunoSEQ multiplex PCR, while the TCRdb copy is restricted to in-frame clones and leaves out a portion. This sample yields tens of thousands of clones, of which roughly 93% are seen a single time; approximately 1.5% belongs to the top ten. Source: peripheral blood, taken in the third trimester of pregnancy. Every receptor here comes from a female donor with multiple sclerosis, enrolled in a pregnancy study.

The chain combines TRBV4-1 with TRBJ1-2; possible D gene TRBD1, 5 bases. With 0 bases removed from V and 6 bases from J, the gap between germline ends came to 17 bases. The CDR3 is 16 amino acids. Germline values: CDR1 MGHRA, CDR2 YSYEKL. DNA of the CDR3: TGCGCCAGCAGCCAAGATAGCAGGGTATACGGCGATGGCTACACCTTC. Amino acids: CASSQDSRVYGDGYTF.

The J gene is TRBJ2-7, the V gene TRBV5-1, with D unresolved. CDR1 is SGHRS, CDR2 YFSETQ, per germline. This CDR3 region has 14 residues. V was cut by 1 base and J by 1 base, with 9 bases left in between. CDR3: CASSLPSGSYEQYF. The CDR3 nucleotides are TGCGCCAGCAGCTTGCCGTCGGGTTCCTACGAGCAGTACTTC.

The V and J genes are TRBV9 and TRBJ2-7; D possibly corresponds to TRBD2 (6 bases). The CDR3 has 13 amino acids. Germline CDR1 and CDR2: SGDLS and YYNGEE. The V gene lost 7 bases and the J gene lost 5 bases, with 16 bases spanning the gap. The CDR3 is CASSPGGGDEQYF. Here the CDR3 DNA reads TGTGCCAGCTCGCCCGGAGGAGGGGACGAGCAGTACTTC.

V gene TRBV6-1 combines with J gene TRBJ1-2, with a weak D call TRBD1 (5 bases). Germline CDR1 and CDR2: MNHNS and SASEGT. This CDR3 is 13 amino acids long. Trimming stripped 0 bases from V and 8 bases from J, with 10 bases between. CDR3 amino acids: CASSEAWGGGYTF. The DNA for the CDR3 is TGTGCCAGCAGTGAAGCTTGGGGGGGAGGCTACACCTTC.

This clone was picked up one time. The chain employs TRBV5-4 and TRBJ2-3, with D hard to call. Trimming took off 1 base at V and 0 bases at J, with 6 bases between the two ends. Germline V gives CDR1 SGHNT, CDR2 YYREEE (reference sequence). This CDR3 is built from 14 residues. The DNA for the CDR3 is TGTGCCAGCAGCTTGAAAACTAGCACAGATACGCAGTATTTT. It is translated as CASSLKTSTDTQYF.

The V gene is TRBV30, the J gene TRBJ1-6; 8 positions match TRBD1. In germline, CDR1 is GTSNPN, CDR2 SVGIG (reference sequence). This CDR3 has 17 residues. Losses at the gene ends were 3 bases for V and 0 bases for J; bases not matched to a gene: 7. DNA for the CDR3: TGTGCCTGGAGGTACCGGACAGGGCGCTCCTATAATTCACCCCTCCACTTT. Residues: CAWRYRTGRSYNSPLHF.

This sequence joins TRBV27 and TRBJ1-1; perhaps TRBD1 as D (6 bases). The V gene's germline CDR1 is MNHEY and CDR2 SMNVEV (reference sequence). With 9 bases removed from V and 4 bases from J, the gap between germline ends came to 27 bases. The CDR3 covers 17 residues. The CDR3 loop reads CASSSLKTGTLATEAFF. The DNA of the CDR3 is TGTGCCAGTTCCAGTCTTAAAACAGGGACCTTGGCCACTGAAGCTTTCTTT.

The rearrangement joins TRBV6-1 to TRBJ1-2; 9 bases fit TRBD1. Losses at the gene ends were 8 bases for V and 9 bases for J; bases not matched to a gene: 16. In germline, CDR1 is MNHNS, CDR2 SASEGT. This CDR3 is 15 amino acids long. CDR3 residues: CASHTGDRAGLSYTF. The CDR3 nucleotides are TGTGCCAGCCACACCGGGGACAGGGCGGGTTTGAGCTACACCTTC.

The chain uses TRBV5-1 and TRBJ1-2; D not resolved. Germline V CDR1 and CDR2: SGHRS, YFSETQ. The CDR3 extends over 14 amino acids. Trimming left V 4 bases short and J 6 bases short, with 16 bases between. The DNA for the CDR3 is TGCGCCAGCAGCCTGAGCTCTAAGGAGGATGGCTACACCTTC. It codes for CASSLSSKEDGYTF.

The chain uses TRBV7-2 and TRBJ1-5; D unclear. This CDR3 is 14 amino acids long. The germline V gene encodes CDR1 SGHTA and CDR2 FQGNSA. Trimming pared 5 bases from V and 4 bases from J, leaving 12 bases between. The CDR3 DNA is TGTGCCAGCAGCCCAATCCAGGTTAATCAGCCCCAGCATTTT. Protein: CASSPIQVNQPQHF.

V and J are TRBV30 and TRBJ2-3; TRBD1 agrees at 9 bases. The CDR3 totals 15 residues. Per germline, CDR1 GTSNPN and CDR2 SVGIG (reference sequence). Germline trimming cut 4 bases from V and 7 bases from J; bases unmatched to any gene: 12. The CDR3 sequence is CAWTRPGTGTHTQYF. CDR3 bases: TGTGCCTGGACCCGACCCGGGACAGGGACACATACGCAGTATTTT.

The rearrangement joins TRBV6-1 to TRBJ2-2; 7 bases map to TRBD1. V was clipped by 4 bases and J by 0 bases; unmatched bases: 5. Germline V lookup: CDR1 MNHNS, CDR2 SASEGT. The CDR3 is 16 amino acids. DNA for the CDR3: TGTGCCAGCAGTGTCCGGGACAGAGCGAACACCGGGGAGCTGTTTTTT. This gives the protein CASSVRDRANTGELFF.

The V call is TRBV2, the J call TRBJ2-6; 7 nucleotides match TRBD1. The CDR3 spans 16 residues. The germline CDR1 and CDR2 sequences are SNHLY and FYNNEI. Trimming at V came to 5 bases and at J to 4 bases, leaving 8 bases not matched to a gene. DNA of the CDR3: TGTGCCAGCAGTACGACAGGGCTAGCCGGGGCCAACGTCCTGACTTTC. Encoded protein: CASSTTGLAGANVLTF.

CDR3 bases: TGTGCCAGCAGCCCCCTGGCGGTGAGCGGCCTACCCACAGATACGCAGTATTTT. Its protein is CASSPLAVSGLPTDTQYF. The J gene is TRBJ2-3, the V gene TRBV4-2; perhaps TRBD2 as D (5 bases). The length of the CDR3 is 18 residues. The V end was cut by 4 bases, the J end by 2 bases, with 22 bases between. Germline V gene data show CDR1 as LGHNA and CDR2 as YNFKEQ.

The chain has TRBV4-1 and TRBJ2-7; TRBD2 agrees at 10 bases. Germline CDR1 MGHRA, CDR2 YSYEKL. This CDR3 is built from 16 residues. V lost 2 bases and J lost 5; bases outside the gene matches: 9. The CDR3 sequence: CASSQLISGGLDEQYF. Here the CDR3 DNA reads TGCGCCAGCAGCCAACTTATTAGCGGGGGGCTCGACGAGCAGTACTTC.

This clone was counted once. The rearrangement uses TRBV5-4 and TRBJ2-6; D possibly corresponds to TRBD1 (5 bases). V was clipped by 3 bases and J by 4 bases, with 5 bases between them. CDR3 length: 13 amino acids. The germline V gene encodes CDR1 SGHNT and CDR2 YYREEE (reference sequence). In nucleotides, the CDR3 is TGTGCCAGCAGCTCAGGGGGGGCCAACGTCCTGACTTTC. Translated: CASSSGGANVLTF. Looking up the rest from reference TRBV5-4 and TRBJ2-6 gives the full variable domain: ETGVTQSPTHLIKTRGQQVTLRCSSQSGHNTVSWYQQALGQGPQFIFQYYREEENGRGNFPPRFSGLQFPNYSSELNVNALELDDSALYLCASSSGGANVLTFGAGSRLTVL.

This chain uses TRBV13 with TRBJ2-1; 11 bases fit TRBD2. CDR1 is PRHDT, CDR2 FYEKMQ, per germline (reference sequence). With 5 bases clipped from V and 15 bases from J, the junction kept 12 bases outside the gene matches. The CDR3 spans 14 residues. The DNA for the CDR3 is TGTGCCAGCAGCCCTTTAGCGGGGGGGCTCGCCTGGTTCTTC. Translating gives CASSPLAGGLAWFF. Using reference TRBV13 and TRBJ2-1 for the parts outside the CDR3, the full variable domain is AAGVIQSPRHLIKEKRETATLKCYPIPRHDTVYWYQQGPGQDPQFLISFYEKMQSDKGSIPDRFSAQQFSDYHSELNMSSLELGDSALYFCASSPLAGGLAWFFGPGTRLTVL.

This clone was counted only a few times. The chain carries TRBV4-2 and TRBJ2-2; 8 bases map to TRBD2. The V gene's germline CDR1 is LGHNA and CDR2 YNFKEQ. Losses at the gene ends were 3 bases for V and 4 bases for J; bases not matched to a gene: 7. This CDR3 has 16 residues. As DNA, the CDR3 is TGTGCCAGCAGCCACCCCGGGACTAGAGGCACCGGGGAGCTGTTTTTT. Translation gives CASSHPGTRGTGELFF.

In nucleotides, the CDR3 is TGTGCCAGCAGCTTGGATGCGGGGGGGGATACGCAGTATTTT. Its translation: CASSLDAGGDTQYF. The V gene is TRBV5-4, the J gene TRBJ2-3; 9 bases match TRBD2. Germline loops: CDR1 SGHNT, CDR2 YYREEE (reference sequence). V gave up 0 bases and J gave up 6 bases; unmatched junction bases: 2. The CDR3 sequence is 14 residues long.

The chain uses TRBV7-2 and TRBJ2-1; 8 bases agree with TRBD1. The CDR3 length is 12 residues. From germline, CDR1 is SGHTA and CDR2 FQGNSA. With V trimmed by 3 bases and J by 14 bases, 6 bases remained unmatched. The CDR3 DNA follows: TGTGCCAGCAGCTTCTCCGGGACAGGCAAGTTCTTC. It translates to CASSFSGTGKFF.

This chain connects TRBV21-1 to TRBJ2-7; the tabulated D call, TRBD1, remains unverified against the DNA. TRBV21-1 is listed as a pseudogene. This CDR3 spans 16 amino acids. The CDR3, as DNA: TGTGCCAGCAGCAAAAGGGGGACAGGGCCGGAATACGAGCAGTACTTC. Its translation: CASSKRGTGPEYEQYF.

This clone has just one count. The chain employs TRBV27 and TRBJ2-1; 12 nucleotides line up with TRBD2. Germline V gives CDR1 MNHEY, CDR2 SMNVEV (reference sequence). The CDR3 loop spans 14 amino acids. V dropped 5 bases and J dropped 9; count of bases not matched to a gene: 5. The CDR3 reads CASSASGGAGEQFF. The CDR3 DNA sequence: TGTGCCAGCAGTGCTAGCGGGGGGGCGGGTGAGCAGTTCTTC.

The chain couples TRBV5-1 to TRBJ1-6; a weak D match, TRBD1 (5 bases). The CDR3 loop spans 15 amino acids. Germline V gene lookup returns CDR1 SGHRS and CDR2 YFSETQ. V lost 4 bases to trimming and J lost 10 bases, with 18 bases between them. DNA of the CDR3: TGCGCCAGCAGCCTGGCTAACGGGGGTTGGTCACCCCTCCACTTT. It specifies CASSLANGGWSPLHF.

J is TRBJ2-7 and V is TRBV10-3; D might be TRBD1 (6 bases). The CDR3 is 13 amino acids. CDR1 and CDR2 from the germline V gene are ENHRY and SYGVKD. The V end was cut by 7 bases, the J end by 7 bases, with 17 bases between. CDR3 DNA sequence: TGTGCCATCAATAACCAGGGGAGAGGGGAGCAGTACTTC. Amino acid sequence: CAINNQGRGEQYF.

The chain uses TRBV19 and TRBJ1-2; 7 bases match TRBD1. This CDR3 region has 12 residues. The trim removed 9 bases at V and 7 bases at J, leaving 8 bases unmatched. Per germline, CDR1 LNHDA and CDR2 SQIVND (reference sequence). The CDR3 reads CASAGGSPGYTF. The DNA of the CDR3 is TGTGCCAGCGCAGGGGGGAGTCCTGGCTACACCTTC. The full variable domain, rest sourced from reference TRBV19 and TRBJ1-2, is DGGITQSPKYLFRKEGQNVTLSCEQNLNHDAMYWYRQDPGQGLRLIYYSQIVNDFQKGDIAEGYSVSREKKESFPLTVTSAQKNPTAFYLCASAGGSPGYTFGSGTRLTVV.

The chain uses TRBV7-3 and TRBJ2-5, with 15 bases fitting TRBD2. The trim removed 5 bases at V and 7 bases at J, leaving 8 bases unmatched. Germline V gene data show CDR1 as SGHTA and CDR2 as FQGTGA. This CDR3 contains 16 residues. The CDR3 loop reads CASSPGLAGGLGTQYF. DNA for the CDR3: TGTGCCAGCAGCCCCGGACTAGCGGGGGGGCTCGGGACCCAGTACTTC.

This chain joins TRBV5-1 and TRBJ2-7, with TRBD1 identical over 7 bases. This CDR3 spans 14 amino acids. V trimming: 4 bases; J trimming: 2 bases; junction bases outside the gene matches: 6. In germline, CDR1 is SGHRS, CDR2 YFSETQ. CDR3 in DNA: TGCGCCAGCAGCCGTTCCGGGACAGCCTACGAGCAGTACTTC. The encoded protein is CASSRSGTAYEQYF.

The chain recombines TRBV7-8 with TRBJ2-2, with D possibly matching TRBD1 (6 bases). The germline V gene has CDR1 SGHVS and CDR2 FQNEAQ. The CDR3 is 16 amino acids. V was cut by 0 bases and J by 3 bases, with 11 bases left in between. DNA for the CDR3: TGTGCCAGCAGCTTAGCGCAGACAGGATACACCGGGGAGCTGTTTTTT. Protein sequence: CASSLAQTGYTGELFF.

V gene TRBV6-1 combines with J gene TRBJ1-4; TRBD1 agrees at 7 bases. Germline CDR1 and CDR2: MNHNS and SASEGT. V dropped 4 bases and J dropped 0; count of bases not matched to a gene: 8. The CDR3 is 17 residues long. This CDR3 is CASSGPGTAATNEKLFF. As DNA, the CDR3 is TGTGCCAGCAGTGGTCCCGGGACAGCGGCAACTAATGAAAAACTGTTTTTT.

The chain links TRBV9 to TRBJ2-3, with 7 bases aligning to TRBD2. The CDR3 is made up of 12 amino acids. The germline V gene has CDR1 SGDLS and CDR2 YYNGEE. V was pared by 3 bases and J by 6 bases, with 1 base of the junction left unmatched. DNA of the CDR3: TGTGCCAGCAGCGGGGGAGGGGATACGCAGTATTTT. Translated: CASSGGGDTQYF.

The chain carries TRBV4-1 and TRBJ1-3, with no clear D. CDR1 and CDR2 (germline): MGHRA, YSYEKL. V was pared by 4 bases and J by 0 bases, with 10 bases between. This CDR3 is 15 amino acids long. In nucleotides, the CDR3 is TGCGCCAGCAGCCCAAGAGTCCTCTCTGGAAACACCATATATTTT. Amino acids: CASSPRVLSGNTIYF.

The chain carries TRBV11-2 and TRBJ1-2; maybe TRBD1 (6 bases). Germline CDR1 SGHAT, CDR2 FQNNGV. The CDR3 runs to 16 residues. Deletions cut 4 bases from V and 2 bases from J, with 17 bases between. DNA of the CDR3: TGTGCCAGCAGCTCCGGGACAACCACGTTCAACTATGGCTACACCTTC. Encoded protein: CASSSGTTTFNYGYTF.